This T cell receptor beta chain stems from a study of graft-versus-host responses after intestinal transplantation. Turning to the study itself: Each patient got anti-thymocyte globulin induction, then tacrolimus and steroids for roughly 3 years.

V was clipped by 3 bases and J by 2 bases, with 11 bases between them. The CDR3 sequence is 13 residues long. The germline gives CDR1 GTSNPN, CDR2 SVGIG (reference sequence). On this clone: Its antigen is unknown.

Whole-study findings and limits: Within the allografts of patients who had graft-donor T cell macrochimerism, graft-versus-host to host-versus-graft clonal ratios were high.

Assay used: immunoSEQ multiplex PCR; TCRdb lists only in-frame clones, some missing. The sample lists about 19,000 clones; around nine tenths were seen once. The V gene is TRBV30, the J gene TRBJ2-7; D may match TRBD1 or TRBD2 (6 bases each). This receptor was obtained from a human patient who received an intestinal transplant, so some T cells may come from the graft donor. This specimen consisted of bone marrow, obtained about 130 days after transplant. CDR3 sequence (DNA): TGTGCCTGGAGGTGGGGGGCCGCCTACGAGCAGTACTTC. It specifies CAWRWGAAYEQYF.